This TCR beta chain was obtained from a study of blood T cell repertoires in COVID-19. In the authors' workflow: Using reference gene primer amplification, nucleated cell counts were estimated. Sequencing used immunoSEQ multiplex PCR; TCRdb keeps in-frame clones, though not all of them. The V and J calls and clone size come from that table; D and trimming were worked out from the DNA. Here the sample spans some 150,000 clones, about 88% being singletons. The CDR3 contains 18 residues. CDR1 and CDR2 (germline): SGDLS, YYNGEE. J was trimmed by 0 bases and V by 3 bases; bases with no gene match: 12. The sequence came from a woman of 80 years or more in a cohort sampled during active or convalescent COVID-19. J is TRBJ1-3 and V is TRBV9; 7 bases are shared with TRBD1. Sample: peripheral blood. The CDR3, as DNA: TGTGCCAGCAGCGAAACCCGGGACAGAGTTCGCTCTGGAAACACCATATATTTT. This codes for CASSETRDRVRSGNTIYF.